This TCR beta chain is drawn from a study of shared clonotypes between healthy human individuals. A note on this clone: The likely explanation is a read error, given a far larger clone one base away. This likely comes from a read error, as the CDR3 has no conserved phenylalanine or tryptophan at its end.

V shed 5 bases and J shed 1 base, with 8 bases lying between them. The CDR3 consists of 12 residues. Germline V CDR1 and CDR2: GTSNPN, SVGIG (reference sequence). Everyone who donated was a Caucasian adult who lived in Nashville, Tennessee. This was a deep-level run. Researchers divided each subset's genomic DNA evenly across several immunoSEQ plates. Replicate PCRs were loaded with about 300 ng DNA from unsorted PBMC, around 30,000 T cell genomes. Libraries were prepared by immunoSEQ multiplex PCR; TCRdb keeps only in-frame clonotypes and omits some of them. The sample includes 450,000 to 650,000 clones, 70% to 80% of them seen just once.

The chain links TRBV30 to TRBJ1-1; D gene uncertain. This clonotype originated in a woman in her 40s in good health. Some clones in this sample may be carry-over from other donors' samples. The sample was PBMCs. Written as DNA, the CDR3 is TGTGCCTGGGCCCCGGGGAACACTGAAGCTTTCCTT. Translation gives CAWAPGNTEAFL.